The 32 T cell receptor beta chains given below trace back to one sample, sequenced in a study of vaccination and CD4 T cells after COVID-19. Treatment denoted: approximately 9-day PBMC culture with coronavirus spike peptide pools or control peptides (ViraFEST assay). For these TCRs, the target antigens are not known. Oncomine TCR Beta short-read sequencing was applied to DNA from cultured CD4+ T cells. One entry per CDR3 protein results from TCRdb running MiXCR on the PCR reads. This sample has 20,000 to 25,000 distinct CDR3 sequences, with 30% to 35% found just once. Material: cultured CD4+ T cells from blood. The source is a human donor with COVID-19.

The sample holds a few counts of this clonotype. V and J are TRBV6-1 and TRBJ1-2; 7 positions agree with TRBD1. V lost 9 bases, J lost 0 bases, and 4 bases stayed unmatched. This CDR3 is built from 13 residues. Germline V gene lookup returns CDR1 MNHNS and CDR2 SASEGT. Here the CDR3 reads CASRDSANYGYTF. The CDR3 nucleotides are TGTGCCAGTAGGGACAGCGCTAACTATGGCTACACCTTC.

This clonotype was observed a handful of times. The chain has TRBV12-3 or TRBV12-4 and TRBJ1-5; D is possibly TRBD1 (5 bases). V was clipped by 7 bases and J by 3 bases, with 10 bases between them. CDR3 length: 13 amino acids. The CDR3 DNA reads as TGTGCCAGCATGGGGCAGTTCAATCAGCCCCAGCATTTT. It encodes CASMGQFNQPQHF.

Details on this clonotype: The junction shows a germline mismatch at one end, possibly a read error. V gene TRBV7-7 combines with J gene TRBJ2-1; 10 bases agree with TRBD1. Per germline, CDR1 SSHAT and CDR2 FNYEAQ (reference sequence). This CDR3 is 16 amino acids long. CDR3 sequence (DNA): TGTGCTAGCAGCCCAACCGGGACAGGGGCTTTTAATGAGCAGTTCTTC. Protein sequence: CASSPTGTGAFNEQFF.

This clonotype turned up a few times. The V call is TRBV7-2, the J call TRBJ1-2; tentative D call: TRBD1 (5 bases). V lost 5 bases to trimming and J lost 4 bases, with 17 bases between them. Germline V gene lookup returns CDR1 SGHTA and CDR2 FQGNSA. There are 15 residues in the CDR3. As DNA, the CDR3 is TGTGCCAGCAGCCCCCGAATGGGACGCGGCTATGGCTACACCTTC. This encodes CASSPRMGRGYGYTF.

CDR3 sequence reads: CASQEQGRYGYTF. DNA for the CDR3: TGTGCCAGTCAGGAACAGGGTCGGTATGGCTACACCTTC. This chain joins TRBV19 and TRBJ1-2; TRBD1 might be the D (6 bases). The ends were cut back, 8 bases at V and 5 bases at J, with 15 bases in the middle. Germline V gene sequence: CDR1 LNHDA, CDR2 SQIVND (reference sequence). This CDR3 contains 13 residues.

This clonotype has only a few counts. The V call is TRBV5-4, the J call TRBJ1-2; no clear D gene. Germline CDR1 is SGHNT and CDR2 is YYREEE (reference sequence). Trimming shortened V by 0 bases and J by 4 bases, and 10 bases separated the two germline ends. The CDR3 length is 14 residues. The CDR3 loop reads CASSLDPGSYGYTF. CDR3 sequence (DNA): TGTGCCAGCAGCTTGGACCCGGGCAGCTATGGCTACACCTTC. The variable domain in full, completed from reference TRBV5-4 and TRBJ1-2, reads ETGVTQSPTHLIKTRGQQVTLRCSSQSGHNTVSWYQQALGQGPQFIFQYYREEENGRGNFPPRFSGLQFPNYSSELNVNALELDDSALYLCASSLDPGSYGYTFGSGTRLTVV.

The chain uses TRBV7-6 and TRBJ2-1; 11 bases align to TRBD2. The CDR3 covers 20 residues. Trimming removed 4 bases from V and 7 bases from J; junction bases left unmatched: 21. The V gene's germline CDR1 is SGHVS and CDR2 FNYEAQ. The CDR3 DNA reads as TGTGCCAGCAGCTCGTGGAGGGTTAACTTAGCGGGGGGGCCGAGTAATGAGCAGTTCTTC. This translates into CASSSWRVNLAGGPSNEQFF.

The chain couples TRBV9 to TRBJ1-2; D uncertain. Germline CDR1 SGDLS, CDR2 YYNGEE. V lost 0 bases and J lost 7, with 22 bases in between. This CDR3 is 17 amino acids long. The CDR3 nucleotides are TGTGCCAGCAGCGTAGCTGGCAGCACACCTCGGGCAAGTGGCTACACCTTC. Its protein product is CASSVAGSTPRASGYTF.

This chain uses TRBV30 with TRBJ2-2; D perhaps matches TRBD2 (6 bases). The V end was cut by 2 bases, the J end by 4 bases, with 14 bases between. Germline V gives CDR1 GTSNPN, CDR2 SVGIG (reference sequence). The CDR3 runs 15 residues. Here the CDR3 DNA reads TGTGCCTGGAGTTCCGTGTTAGCGGTCACCGGGGAGCTGTTTTTT. This gives the protein CAWSSVLAVTGELFF.

In its sample, this clonotype is hyperexpanded (1% or more). This chain links TRBV7-2 with TRBJ2-3; the match to TRBD2 covers 9 bases. The CDR3 consists of 17 residues. Per germline, CDR1 SGHTA and CDR2 FQGNSA. Trimming cost V 1 base and J 4 bases; bases outside gene matches: 9. CDR3 coding DNA: TGTGCCAGCAGCTTAGAAGTCGATAGCGGGGGTGCAGATACGCAGTATTTT. This encodes CASSLEVDSGGADTQYF. Based on the CDR3 plus reference TRBV7-2 and TRBJ2-3, the full variable domain is GAGVSQSPSNKVTEKGKDVELRCDPISGHTALYWYRQSLGQGLEFLIYFQGNSAPDKSGLPSDRFSAERTGGSVSTLTIQRTQQEDSAVYLCASSLEVDSGGADTQYFGPGTRLTVL.

The chain links TRBV6-1 to TRBJ2-1, with 9 bases fitting TRBD2. The J segment lost 0 bases and the V segment lost 4 bases, leaving 4 bases of the junction unmatched. The CDR3 is made up of 16 amino acids. In germline, CDR1 is MNHNS, CDR2 SASEGT. The DNA for the CDR3 is TGTGCCAGCAGTGTTCTAGCGGGGAGCTCCTACAATGAGCAGTTCTTC. Residues: CASSVLAGSSYNEQFF.

The chain recombines TRBV19 with TRBJ1-5; TRBD1 matches at 7 bases. The CDR3 is 16 amino acids. V was pared by 4 bases and J by 1 base, with 7 bases of the junction left unmatched. Germline V lookup: CDR1 LNHDA, CDR2 SQIVND (reference sequence). The chain's CDR3 is CASSTTGVVSNQPQHF. CDR3 sequence (DNA): TGTGCCAGTAGTACAACAGGGGTTGTAAGCAATCAGCCCCAGCATTTT. The full variable domain, completed using reference TRBV19 and TRBJ1-5, is DGGITQSPKYLFRKEGQNVTLSCEQNLNHDAMYWYRQDPGQGLRLIYYSQIVNDFQKGDIAEGYSVSREKKESFPLTVTSAQKNPTAFYLCASSTTGVVSNQPQHFGDGTRLSIL.

The rearrangement joins TRBV7-3 to TRBJ2-1; D possibly corresponds to TRBD1 (5 bases). Germline lookup yields CDR1 SGHTA and CDR2 FQGTGA. Deletions cut 5 bases from V and 6 bases from J, with 17 bases between. The CDR3 spans 15 residues. In DNA, the CDR3 is TGTGCCAGCAGCCTTATGGATTCCCAGGGCAATGAGCAGTTCTTC. Residues: CASSLMDSQGNEQFF.

J is TRBJ2-5 and V is TRBV11-1, with 15 bases fitting TRBD2. Unmatched junction bases numbered 6, after V lost 3 bases and J lost 7 bases. The germline CDR1 and CDR2 sequences are SGHAT and FQDESV (reference sequence). The CDR3 extends over 16 amino acids. The CDR3 nucleotides are TGTGCCAGCAGCTTTGGGACTAGCGGGGGGCGGGGGACCCAGTACTTC. Its protein is CASSFGTSGGRGTQYF.

The chain is built from TRBV10-1 and TRBJ2-1; TRBD2 aligns across 7 bases. Germline V gene lookup returns CDR1 WNHNN and CDR2 SYGVQD (reference sequence). The junction had 18 bases not matched to a gene; V was cut back by 6 bases and J by 4 bases. The length of the CDR3 is 18 residues. The CDR3, as DNA: TGCGCCAGCAGACGATCGGCTAGCGGCGGGGGAGATTACAATGAGCAGTTCTTC. It yields the protein CASRRSASGGGDYNEQFF.

The chain joins TRBV6-1 to TRBJ1-2; D is unclear. CDR1 and CDR2 from the germline V gene are MNHNS and SASEGT. The V and J ends lost 0 bases and 2 bases respectively, with 7 bases between them. The length of the CDR3 is 14 residues. The chain's CDR3 is CASSEAMKNYGYTF. The CDR3 nucleotides read TGTGCCAGCAGTGAAGCGATGAAAAACTATGGCTACACCTTC.

The V gene is TRBV20-1, the J gene TRBJ2-3, with a weak D call TRBD1 (6 bases). Germline V lookup: CDR1 DFQATT, CDR2 SNEGSKA (reference sequence). CDR3 length: 15 residues. The V gene lost 0 bases and the J gene lost 5 bases, with 15 bases spanning the gap. DNA for the CDR3: TGCAGTGCTAGAGAGGGGGCGGGTTATCAAGATACGCAGTATTTT. Amino acid sequence: CSAREGAGYQDTQYF.

This clonotype was counted between two and nine times. The rearrangement joins TRBV20-1 to TRBJ2-7; 9 nucleotides line up with TRBD1. Losses at the gene ends were 6 bases for V and 5 bases for J; bases not matched to a gene: 8. Germline CDR1 is DFQATT and CDR2 is SNEGSKA (reference sequence). The CDR3 extends over 13 amino acids. CDR3 DNA: TGCAGTGCACGACAGGGGGGCTTGGACGAGCAGTACTTC. Its protein is CSARQGGLDEQYF.

The V call is TRBV7-6, the J call TRBJ2-3; D unclear. The CDR3 loop spans 15 amino acids. Trimming left V 1 base short and J 0 bases short, with 8 bases between. In germline, CDR1 is SGHVS, CDR2 FNYEAQ. The CDR3 here is CASSLVAPSTDTQYF. The DNA of the CDR3 is TGTGCCAGCAGCTTAGTGGCCCCAAGCACAGATACGCAGTATTTT.

This clonotype has a handful of counts. CDR3 sequence: CASSFRGVDVGNTIYF. The CDR3, as DNA: TGTGCCAGCAGCTTTCGGGGGGTTGATGTCGGAAACACCATATATTTT. The chain links TRBV27 to TRBJ1-3, with D maybe TRBD1 (5 bases). Germline V gene sequence: CDR1 MNHEY, CDR2 SMNVEV (reference sequence). The V and J ends lost 6 bases and 4 bases respectively, with 19 bases between them. CDR3 length: 16 amino acids.

The rearrangement uses TRBV2 and TRBJ2-7; no clear D. Germline CDR1 and CDR2: SNHLY and FYNNEI. This CDR3 comprises 11 residues. Trimming took off 4 bases at V and 4 bases at J, with 5 bases between the two ends. The DNA of the CDR3 is TGTGCCAGCAGTGGGTCTTACGAGCAGTACTTC. Its translation is CASSGSYEQYF.

The V gene is TRBV11-3, the J gene TRBJ1-2; D is perhaps TRBD1 (5 bases). Trimming took 0 bases from V and 2 from J, leaving 7 bases between them. The CDR3 runs 14 residues. Germline lookup yields CDR1 SGHNT and CDR2 YENEEA. CDR3 DNA sequence: TGTGCCAGCAGCTTAGATCGGGGGAACTATGGCTACACCTTC. Amino acids: CASSLDRGNYGYTF.

The rearrangement links TRBV2 to TRBJ1-1; no firm D call. V lost 6 bases, J lost 0 bases, and 11 bases lay in between. The germline gives CDR1 SNHLY, CDR2 FYNNEI. The CDR3 is 14 amino acids. The CDR3 spells CASRAASLNTEAFF. CDR3 nucleotide sequence: TGTGCCAGCAGGGCAGCCTCCTTGAACACTGAAGCTTTCTTT.

This chain uses TRBV5-8 with TRBJ1-1, with D unclear. The V gene's germline CDR1 is SGHTS and CDR2 YDEGEE. Trimming pared 2 bases from V and 1 base from J, leaving 6 bases between. This CDR3 region has 13 residues. In DNA, the CDR3 is TGTGCCAGCAGCTTCCTCACGAACACTGAAGCTTTCTTT. Translated: CASSFLTNTEAFF.

J is TRBJ2-7 and V is TRBV18, with 9 positions matching TRBD2. The ends lost 2 bases at V and 7 bases at J; junction bases unmatched: 15. The CDR3 length is 17 residues. Germline V CDR1 and CDR2: KGHSH, LQKENI. The CDR3 DNA reads TGTGCCAGCTCACCATCTGGGGCCCTAGCGGGGATTAAGGAGCAGTACTTC. It translates to CASSPSGALAGIKEQYF.

The rearrangement links TRBV24-1 to TRBJ2-2, with 12 bases matching TRBD1. The CDR3 contains 17 residues. The germline CDR1 and CDR2 sequences are KGHDR and SFDVKD. V shed 3 bases and J 5 bases; nucleotides not matched to a gene: 6. CDR3 nucleotide sequence: TGTGCCACCAGTGATCCCGGGACAGGGGGCCGTACCGGGGAGCTGTTTTTT. Amino acid sequence: CATSDPGTGGRTGELFF.

This clonotype was observed a handful of times. In nucleotides, the CDR3 is TGCAGTGCCCTGTCTGACATTATGATTGAGCAGTTCTTC. Amino acid sequence: CSALSDIMIEQFF. The chain employs TRBV20-1 and TRBJ2-1; D ambiguous. V dropped 6 bases and J dropped 9 bases, with 18 bases sitting between them. The CDR3 spans 13 residues. The germline V gene has CDR1 DFQATT and CDR2 SNEGSKA (reference sequence).

Points on this clonotype: Sequence at one end of the junction differs from germline and may be a read error. V usage is TRBV20-1 and J usage is TRBJ2-2, with TRBD2 matching over 7 bases. The length of the CDR3 is 13 residues. Germline CDR1 DFQATT, CDR2 SNEGSKA (reference sequence). In DNA, the CDR3 is TGCAGTGCGAGGGCAGGGAGGGCCGGGGAGCTATTTTTT. Translating it yields CSARAGRAGELFF.

The rearrangement joins TRBV19 to TRBJ2-2, with 8 nucleotides matching TRBD1. CDR3 length: 14 amino acids. The V gene's germline CDR1 is LNHDA and CDR2 SQIVND (reference sequence). Germline trimming cut 7 bases from V and 1 base from J; bases unmatched to any gene: 2. CDR3 DNA: TGTGCCAGTAACAGGGGGTTGAACACCGGGGAGCTGTTTTTT. Translation gives CASNRGLNTGELFF.

This clonotype has only a few counts. The chain recombines TRBV6-1 with TRBJ1-4, with D perhaps TRBD1 (6 bases). This CDR3 has 16 amino acids. Germline-derived CDR1 and CDR2 are MNHNS and SASEGT. Trimming left V 5 bases short and J 5 bases short, with 18 bases between. This chain's CDR3 is CASSPGVGIGNEKLFF. DNA of the CDR3: TGTGCCAGCAGTCCAGGGGTGGGGATAGGAAATGAAAAACTGTTTTTT.

The CDR3 DNA reads as TGTGCCAGCAGTTTCTTCAGCAATCAGCCCCAGCATTTT. Protein sequence: CASSFFSNQPQHF. The rearrangement joins TRBV12-3 or TRBV12-4 to TRBJ1-5; D not certain. V was trimmed by 3 bases and J by 1 base, leaving 4 bases between them. CDR3 size: 13 residues.

The chain uses TRBV19 and TRBJ1-2, with no clear D. The CDR3 totals 17 residues. V lost 3 bases and J 5 bases, leaving 22 bases between the germline ends. Per germline, CDR1 LNHDA and CDR2 SQIVND (reference sequence). CDR3 in amino acids: CASSIEGYSQTQYGYTF. The CDR3 nucleotides are TGTGCCAGTAGTATTGAAGGGTATTCCCAGACCCAATATGGCTACACCTTC. The full variable domain, in which reference TRBV19 and TRBJ1-2 provide the parts outside the CDR3, is DGGITQSPKYLFRKEGQNVTLSCEQNLNHDAMYWYRQDPGQGLRLIYYSQIVNDFQKGDIAEGYSVSREKKESFPLTVTSAQKNPTAFYLCASSIEGYSQTQYGYTFGSGTRLTVV.